This T cell receptor (beta chain) is drawn from a study of PD-L1 blockade in urothelial cancer. Study background: T cell content in blood samples showed a median of 141,255.

Here immunoSEQ multiplex PCR was the method, and the copy in TCRdb shows in-frame clones only, minus some. The table lists about 70,000 clones, roughly 88% of them singletons. Trimming shortened V by 4 bases and J by 6 bases, and 26 bases separated the two germline ends. The germline CDR1 and CDR2 sequences are SGHDT and YYEEEE. This CDR3 spans 18 amino acids. Sample time point: pretreatment peripheral blood. The chain combines TRBV5-6 with TRBJ2-1; tentative D call: TRBD2 (7 bases). The starting material was PBMCs, obtained around atezolizumab (anti-PD-L1) treatment. The source of this sequence is a man in his 70s with urothelial cancer. CDR3: CASSLGLGGAGQTNEQFF. The CDR3 DNA follows: TGTGCCAGCAGCCTTGGGCTTGGGGGGGCCGGACAAACCAATGAGCAGTTCTTC.